The 7 T cell receptor beta chains below come from one sample, sequenced in a study of cytotoxic CD8 clonotypes in ibrutinib-treated CLL. Clones were sequenced by immunoSEQ multiplex PCR, and TCRdb holds only the in-frame ones, with some missing. The table lists 150,000 to 250,000 clones, over 55% of them singletons. The sample here was PBMCs, taken after 24 months of ibrutinib treatment. These receptors all come from a human donor with chronic lymphocytic leukemia.

The J gene is TRBJ1-1, the V gene TRBV4-3; tentatively, D is TRBD1 (6 bases). There are 15 residues in the CDR3. V was trimmed by 1 base and J by 0 bases, leaving 9 bases between them. Germline loops: CDR1 LGHNA, CDR2 YSLEER. The DNA for the CDR3 is TGCGCCAGCAGCCAAGTGGGACAAGTGAACACTGAAGCTTTCTTT. Its protein is CASSQVGQVNTEAFF.

This chain connects TRBV28 to TRBJ1-2; D remains ambiguous. V was pared by 7 bases and J by 6 bases, with 15 bases between. The length of the CDR3 is 13 residues. Looked up from germline, CDR1 is MDHEN and CDR2 is SYDVKM. Written as DNA, the CDR3 is TGTGCCAGCATAGGGTGGAGGGCAGATGGCTACACCTTC. Translated, it gives CASIGWRADGYTF.

The J gene is TRBJ2-7, the V gene TRBV20-1; tentatively, D is TRBD2 (5 bases). The CDR3 has 11 residues. V was trimmed by 7 bases and J by 5 bases, leaving 12 bases between them. From germline, CDR1 is DFQATT and CDR2 SNEGSKA (reference sequence). The DNA of the CDR3 is TGCAGTGGAGAGTGGCGGGACGAGCAGTACTTC. Translation: CSGEWRDEQYF.

V gene TRBV4-1 combines with J gene TRBJ1-1; tentative D call: TRBD1 (6 bases). This CDR3 spans 15 amino acids. V dropped 4 bases and J dropped 0 bases, with 12 bases sitting between them. Germline V CDR1 and CDR2: MGHRA, YSYEKL. CDR3 nucleotides: TGCGCCAGCAGCCGTGATAGGGGGATGAACACTGAAGCTTTCTTT. Amino acids: CASSRDRGMNTEAFF.

The V gene is TRBV9, the J gene TRBJ2-2; 8 bases align to TRBD2. The ends lost 4 bases at V and 5 bases at J; junction bases unmatched: 7. The germline V gene encodes CDR1 SGDLS and CDR2 YYNGEE. CDR3 size: 15 residues. The CDR3 region has the DNA TGTGCCAGCAGCAAGGGACTAGGATTGACCGGGGAGCTGTTTTTT. It yields the protein CASSKGLGLTGELFF.

V and J are TRBV4-1 and TRBJ1-1, with 10 bases matching TRBD1. Germline V gene sequence: CDR1 MGHRA, CDR2 YSYEKL. V gave up 1 base and J gave up 5 bases; unmatched junction bases: 4. The CDR3 covers 15 residues. The CDR3 reads CASSQGDRGRTEAFF. In DNA form, the CDR3 reads TGCGCCAGCAGCCAAGGGGACAGGGGAAGGACTGAAGCTTTCTTT.

The CDR3 sequence: CASSLLYSFYEQYF. The CDR3 DNA reads TGTGCCAGCAGCTTACTATACAGTTTCTACGAGCAGTACTTC. The rearrangement links TRBV11-2 to TRBJ2-7; no definite D call. Trimming removed 2 bases at V and 3 bases at J, with 11 bases between. Germline V lookup: CDR1 SGHAT, CDR2 FQNNGV. The CDR3 is 14 residues long.